This T cell receptor (beta chain) comes out of a study of shared clonotypes between healthy human individuals. General study findings and limits: Clonotypes not shared had lower generation probabilities than those common to all four donors.

This CDR3 is built from 15 residues. The germline V gene encodes CDR1 SEHNR and CDR2 FQNEAQ (reference sequence). V was clipped by 0 bases and J by 4 bases, with 12 bases between them. This clone was observed a single time. The antigen is not known. Every subset had its genomic DNA shared out evenly among several immunoSEQ plates. Per the authors' pipeline: Sequence data from immunoSEQ were junction-only and lacked quality scores; consequently, filtering differed. The table came from immunoSEQ multiplex PCR; TCRdb's copy has only in-frame clones and leaves some out. For V, J and clone size, that table is used; D and trimming come from the DNA. Of approximately 1,000,000 clones in the sample, approximately 80% were seen once.

Sequenced sample: memory CD4+ T cells from PBMCs. This sample's subset: CD45RA-negative fraction. The clonotype originates from a man in his late teens or twenties in good health. Some clones in this sample may be carry-over from other donors' samples. The genes are TRBV7-9 and TRBJ2-5; possibly TRBD2 for D (6 bases). The CDR3 is CASSLAPGGGETQYF. In DNA, the CDR3 is TGTGCCAGCAGCTTAGCGCCCGGGGGAGGAGAGACCCAGTACTTC.